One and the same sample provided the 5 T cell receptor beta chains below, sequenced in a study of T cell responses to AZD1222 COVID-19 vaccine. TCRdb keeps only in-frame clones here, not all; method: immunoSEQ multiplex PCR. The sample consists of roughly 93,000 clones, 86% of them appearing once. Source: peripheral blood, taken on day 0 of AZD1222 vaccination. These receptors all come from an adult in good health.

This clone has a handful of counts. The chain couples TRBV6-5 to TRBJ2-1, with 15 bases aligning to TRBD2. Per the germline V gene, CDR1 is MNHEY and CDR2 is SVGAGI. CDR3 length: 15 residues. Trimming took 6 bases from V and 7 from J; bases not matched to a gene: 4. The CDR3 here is CASSLGLAGGNEQFF. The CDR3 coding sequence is TGTGCCAGCAGCCTTGGACTAGCGGGAGGGAATGAGCAGTTCTTC.

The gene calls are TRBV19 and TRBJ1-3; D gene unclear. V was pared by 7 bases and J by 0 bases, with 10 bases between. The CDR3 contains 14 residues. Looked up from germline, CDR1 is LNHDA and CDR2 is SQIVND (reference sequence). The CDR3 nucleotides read TGTGCCAGTATGAGGGCAGCCTCTGGAAACACCATATATTTT. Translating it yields CASMRAASGNTIYF. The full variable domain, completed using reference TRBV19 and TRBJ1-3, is DGGITQSPKYLFRKEGQNVTLSCEQNLNHDAMYWYRQDPGQGLRLIYYSQIVNDFQKGDIAEGYSVSREKKESFPLTVTSAQKNPTAFYLCASMRAASGNTIYFGEGSWLTVV.

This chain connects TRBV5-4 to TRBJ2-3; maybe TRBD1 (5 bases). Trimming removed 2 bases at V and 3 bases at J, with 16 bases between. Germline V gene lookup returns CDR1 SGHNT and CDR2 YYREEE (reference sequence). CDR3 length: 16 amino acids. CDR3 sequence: CASSLYSGIFTDTQYF. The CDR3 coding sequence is TGTGCCAGCAGCTTATATTCAGGGATTTTTACAGATACGCAGTATTTT.

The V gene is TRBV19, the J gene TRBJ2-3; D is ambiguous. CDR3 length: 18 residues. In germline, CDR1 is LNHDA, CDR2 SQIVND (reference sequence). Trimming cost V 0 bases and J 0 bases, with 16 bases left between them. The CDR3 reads CASSIDGRSGSSTDTQYF. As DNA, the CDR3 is TGTGCCAGTAGTATAGATGGAAGGTCGGGTTCTAGCACAGATACGCAGTATTTT.

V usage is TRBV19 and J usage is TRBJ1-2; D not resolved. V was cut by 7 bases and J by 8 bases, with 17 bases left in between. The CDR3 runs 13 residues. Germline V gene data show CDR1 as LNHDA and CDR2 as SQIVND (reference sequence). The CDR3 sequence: CASIGSPSGGYTF. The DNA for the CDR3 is TGTGCCAGTATAGGGAGCCCGTCAGGCGGCTACACCTTC.